What follows is one T cell receptor (beta chain) and its context. What it recognizes is unknown. Researchers ran the PCR with 60 Vbeta and 13 Jbeta primers. TCRdb's copy holds only in-frame clones and misses some; the assay was immunoSEQ multiplex PCR. The sample has approximately 170,000 clones; about three quarters are singletons. The entry originates in a study of cytomegalovirus exposure and HLA in healthy donors. Study-level background: The early release's HLA-typed donors yielded 78 million or so unique TCRs. Overall study results and limits: CMV antigen specificity of three CMV-associated chains was confirmed in vitro. Across donors, sequencing depth was assumed by presence/absence analyses to be roughly uniform.

CDR3 length: 17 residues. Germline CDR1 is SGDLS and CDR2 is YYNGEE. With 1 base clipped from V and 6 bases from J, the junction kept 8 bases outside the gene matches. Material: PBMCs. This sequence originates from a female donor in good health and CMV-seronegative. The V and J genes are TRBV9 and TRBJ1-6; 9 bases map to TRBD1. The DNA for the CDR3 is TGTGCCAGCAGCGTACAGGATGGGGACAGGGCTAATTCACCCCTCCACTTT. Translated: CASSVQDGDRANSPLHF.